One TCR beta chain is described in this entry. TCRdb re-called the PCR reads through MiXCR, storing one row per CDR3 protein. The sample holds 9,500 to 15,000 distinct CDR3 sequences, roughly three fifths seen once. The sample is drawn from a study of tumor-infiltrating lymphocytes in oesophageal squamous cell carcinoma. CDR3 length: 15 residues. This receptor was identified in a female donor with esophageal squamous cell carcinoma. V usage is TRBV5-3 and J usage is TRBJ2-1, with 12 bases aligning to TRBD1. TRBJ2-5 matches the DNA end more closely, so the J call is doubtful. TRBV5-3 is an open reading frame whose function is uncertain. Material: esophageal tumor tissue. The CDR3 loop is CASSPGTGGVETQYF. CDR3 DNA sequence: TGTGCCAGCAGTCCCGGGACAGGGGGCGTGGAGACCCAGTACTTC.